The 30 T cell receptor beta chains reported below all come from one sample, sequenced in a study of early T cells in non-severe SARS-CoV-2 infection. Via MiXCR, TCRdb re-called the 5' RACE reads, giving one row per CDR3 protein. Altogether over 100,000 distinct CDR3 sequences are present, 13% being singletons, with the ten largest covering over 5%. The sequenced sample consisted of whole blood. These receptors came from an adult who was a healthcare worker with PCR-confirmed SARS-CoV-2 infection or an uninfected control (not recorded which).

This clonotype appeared many times. This chain joins TRBV7-2 and TRBJ2-5, with D perhaps TRBD1 (5 bases). The germline V and J ends were trimmed by 5 bases and 5 bases, with 12 bases remaining between them. The CDR3 totals 13 residues. CDR1 is SGHTA, CDR2 FQGNSA, per germline. CDR3 sequence (DNA): TGTGCCAGCAGCCCCAGCAGGGTGGAGACCCAGTACTTC. It specifies CASSPSRVETQYF.

Ten or more counts support this clonotype. The J gene is TRBJ2-7, the V gene TRBV28, with TRBD2 identical over 7 bases. The CDR3 covers 16 residues. The V segment lost 2 bases and the J segment 0 bases; nucleotides outside the gene matches: 7. Germline assignment: CDR1 MDHEN and CDR2 SYDVKM. In DNA form, the CDR3 reads TGTGCCAGCAGTTTAGAGAGCCGCGGGAGCTCCTACGAGCAGTACTTC. It yields the protein CASSLESRGSSYEQYF.

This clonotype has just a few counts. The genes are TRBV28 and TRBJ2-3; 7 positions match TRBD1. Per germline, CDR1 MDHEN and CDR2 SYDVKM. The V gene end was trimmed by 5 bases and the J gene end by 10 bases; junction bases not matched to a gene: 3. The CDR3 covers 11 residues. The CDR3 loop reads CASSNRGPQYF. CDR3 nucleotide sequence: TGTGCCAGCAGTAACAGGGGACCGCAGTATTTT.

This clonotype appeared a few times. The chain couples TRBV27 to TRBJ2-1; perhaps TRBD2 as D (6 bases). CDR3 length equals 14 residues. CDR1 and CDR2 from the germline V gene are MNHEY and SMNVEV (reference sequence). Trimming removed 3 bases from V and 14 bases from J, with 20 bases in between. CDR3 sequence: CASSFGSGRGKEFF. DNA of the CDR3: TGTGCCAGCAGTTTTGGGTCTGGTCGGGGGAAGGAGTTCTTC.

V usage is TRBV6-1 and J usage is TRBJ2-1; 9 bases agree with TRBD2. Germline CDR1 is MNHNS and CDR2 is SASEGT. V gave up 6 bases and J gave up 9 bases; unmatched junction bases: 12. The CDR3 runs to 15 residues. The CDR3 sequence: CASRMASGKNSEQFF. The CDR3 coding sequence is TGTGCCAGCAGAATGGCTAGCGGGAAGAATAGTGAGCAGTTCTTC.

This clonotype was observed many times. J is TRBJ2-1 and V is TRBV5-1, with 7 positions matching TRBD2. Germline assignment: CDR1 SGHRS and CDR2 YFSETQ. CDR3 length: 16 amino acids. J lost 7 bases, V lost 4 bases, and 14 bases had no gene match. CDR3 residues: CASSKEAGPRGNEQFF. CDR3 in DNA: TGCGCCAGCAGCAAGGAAGCGGGGCCGAGGGGAAATGAGCAGTTCTTC.

This clonotype was counted at least ten times. The J gene is TRBJ2-1, the V gene TRBV7-9; the D is unclear. The ends were cut back, 5 bases at V and 0 bases at J, with 8 bases in the middle. The CDR3 spans 14 residues. Germline V gene lookup returns CDR1 SEHNR and CDR2 FQNEAQ (reference sequence). The CDR3 bases are TGTGCCAGCAGCCTTGATTTCTCCTACAATGAGCAGTTCTTC. Translated, it gives CASSLDFSYNEQFF.

The sample holds a few counts of this clonotype. The V and J genes are TRBV2 and TRBJ2-1; 11 nucleotides line up with TRBD2. Trimming cost V 6 bases and J 6 bases; bases outside gene matches: 10. The CDR3 spans 16 residues. Germline loops: CDR1 SNHLY, CDR2 FYNNEI. The CDR3 spells CASRATSGRRRNEQFF. The CDR3 DNA reads as TGTGCCAGCAGAGCTACTAGCGGGAGAAGACGCAATGAGCAGTTCTTC.

The gene calls are TRBV29-1 and TRBJ2-7; D gene uncertain. V was clipped by 4 bases and J by 3 bases, with 19 bases between them. Germline V gene data show CDR1 as SQVTM and CDR2 as ANQGSEA. This CDR3 contains 15 residues. CDR3 sequence: CSVASSFGVFYEQYF. The CDR3, as DNA: TGCAGCGTTGCGAGCAGTTTCGGCGTCTTCTACGAGCAGTACTTC.

Ten or more counts support this clonotype. The gene calls are TRBV9 and TRBJ2-1; D gene uncertain. CDR1 is SGDLS and CDR2 is YYNGEE in the germline V gene. The CDR3 has 15 residues. V gave up 2 bases and J gave up 4 bases, with 13 bases separating them. The CDR3 sequence is CASSVTTSAYNEQFF. CDR3 bases: TGTGCCAGCAGCGTGACGACCAGTGCGTACAATGAGCAGTTCTTC.

The sample holds a few counts of this clonotype. This sequence joins TRBV6-2 or TRBV6-3 and TRBJ2-5; maybe TRBD1 (6 bases). This CDR3 has 11 residues. Trimming left V 7 bases short and J 5 bases short, with 8 bases between. Germline V gene sequence: CDR1 MNHEY, CDR2 SVGEGT. The CDR3 loop is CASTRGETQYF. The CDR3 nucleotides read TGTGCCAGCACGAGGGGGGAGACCCAGTACTTC.

Ten or more counts support this clonotype. DNA for the CDR3: TGTGCCAGCAGTTGGGACGGGAGCGAGCAGTACTTC. Amino acids: CASSWDGSEQYF. J is TRBJ2-7 and V is TRBV7-6; D may be TRBD2 (6 bases). CDR1 is SGHVS and CDR2 is FNYEAQ in the germline V gene. V lost 6 bases, J lost 6 bases, and 12 bases lay in between. The CDR3 contains 12 residues. Drawing the rest from reference TRBV7-6 and TRBJ2-7, the complete variable domain is GAGVSQSPRYKVTKRGQDVALRCDPISGHVSLYWYRQALGQGPEFLTYFNYEAQQDKSGLPNDRFSAERPEGSISTLTIQRTEQRDSAMYRCASSWDGSEQYFGPGTRLTVT.

The rearrangement joins TRBV20-1 to TRBJ2-7; possibly TRBD1 for D (6 bases). Trimming pared 4 bases from V and 5 bases from J, leaving 9 bases between. CDR1 and CDR2 from the germline V gene are DFQATT and SNEGSKA (reference sequence). The CDR3 covers 11 residues. The CDR3 loop is CSAIQGHEQYF. The CDR3 DNA follows: TGCAGTGCTATACAGGGCCACGAGCAGTACTTC.

The rearrangement links TRBV12-3 or TRBV12-4 to TRBJ2-7, with D hard to call. V was cut by 4 bases and J by 3 bases, with 4 bases left in between. The CDR3 covers 11 residues. CDR3: CASSSLYEQYF. As DNA, the CDR3 is TGTGCCAGCAGTTCCCTCTACGAGCAGTACTTC.

The chain couples TRBV10-3 to TRBJ2-3; perhaps D is TRBD1 or TRBD2 (5 bases each). The CDR3 is 14 residues long. V shed 8 bases and J shed 4 bases, with 16 bases lying between them. Per the germline V gene, CDR1 is ENHRY and CDR2 is SYGVKD. This CDR3 reads CAIRDPRAADTQYF. The CDR3 DNA is TGTGCCATCCGGGACCCTCGTGCCGCAGATACGCAGTATTTT.

Many counts were recorded for this clonotype. This chain connects TRBV7-2 to TRBJ2-1, with TRBD1 matching over 11 bases. CDR1 SGHTA and CDR2 FQGNSA come from the germline V gene. V was pared by 3 bases and J by 7 bases, with 5 bases of the junction left unmatched. The CDR3 spans 15 residues. The DNA of the CDR3 is TGTGCCAGCAGCTTGGGGGACAGGGGGATGAATGAGCAGTTCTTC. Protein: CASSLGDRGMNEQFF.

This chain uses TRBV15 with TRBJ2-1; 8 positions agree with TRBD2. Losses at the gene ends were 3 bases for V and 0 bases for J; bases not matched to a gene: 4. The CDR3 runs 16 residues. Germline V gene data show CDR1 as LNHNV and CDR2 as YYDKDF (reference sequence). The DNA of the CDR3 is TGTGCCACCAGCAGGGGGGGGACTAGCTCCTACAATGAGCAGTTCTTC. Encoded protein: CATSRGGTSSYNEQFF.

This clonotype occurred many times. The V call is TRBV3-1, the J call TRBJ2-1; 9 bases fit TRBD2. Germline V gene sequence: CDR1 LGHDT, CDR2 YNNKEL (reference sequence). CDR3 size: 14 residues. V dropped 10 bases and J dropped 5; count of bases not matched to a gene: 9. This CDR3 is CATQQREVNNEQFF. The CDR3 DNA sequence: TGTGCCACACAACAGCGGGAGGTCAACAATGAGCAGTTCTTC.

Written as DNA, the CDR3 is TGTGCCAGCAGCGTATCCGGGACTAGCTCCTACGAGCAGTACTTC. Translating gives CASSVSGTSSYEQYF. The chain recombines TRBV9 with TRBJ2-7, with 8 bases lining up with TRBD2. The CDR3 length is 15 residues. After removal of 1 base from V and 0 bases from J, the junction contained 3 bases not matched to a gene. Germline assignment: CDR1 SGDLS and CDR2 YYNGEE. Full variable domain (remainder filled in from reference TRBV9 and TRBJ2-7): DSGVTQTPKHLITATGQRVTLRCSPRSGDLSVYWYQQSLDQGLQFLIQYYNGEERAKGNILERFSAQQFPDLHSELNLSSLELGDSALYFCASSVSGTSSYEQYFGPGTRLTVT.

V usage is TRBV7-2 and J usage is TRBJ2-3; the D gene is possibly TRBD2 (6 bases). Germline-derived CDR1 and CDR2 are SGHTA and FQGNSA. CDR3 size: 15 residues. The V and J ends lost 3 bases and 2 bases respectively, with 12 bases between them. Here the CDR3 DNA reads TGTGCCAGCAGCTTGTCGGACTACCCCACAGATACGCAGTATTTT. Translating gives CASSLSDYPTDTQYF.

The chain employs TRBV6-6 and TRBJ2-7, with TRBD2 identical over 8 bases. CDR1 is MNHNY and CDR2 is SVGAGI in the germline V gene (reference sequence). V trimming: 0 bases; J trimming: 5 bases; junction bases outside the gene matches: 9. This CDR3 is 16 amino acids long. The CDR3 coding sequence is TGTGCCAGCAGTTACTCCGGGGGCGGGAGGAGCCACGAGCAGTACTTC. Encoded protein: CASSYSGGGRSHEQYF.

This clonotype has at least ten counts. This chain links TRBV20-1 with TRBJ2-2; D unresolved. CDR3 length equals 13 residues. Germline V gives CDR1 DFQATT, CDR2 SNEGSKA (reference sequence). Deletions cut 5 bases from V and 2 bases from J, with 9 bases between. The CDR3 region has the DNA TGCAGTGCTTTTGACCTCAACACCGGGGAGCTGTTTTTT. It codes for CSAFDLNTGELFF.

This clonotype was seen at least ten times. The rearrangement links TRBV19 to TRBJ1-5; no definite D call. The CDR3 consists of 15 residues. Germline V lookup: CDR1 LNHDA, CDR2 SQIVND (reference sequence). V dropped 7 bases and J dropped 3 bases, with 16 bases sitting between them. The CDR3: CASNVLVPLNQPQHF. CDR3 coding DNA: TGTGCCAGTAATGTTCTCGTTCCCCTCAATCAGCCCCAGCATTTT.

This clonotype has at least ten counts. The gene calls are TRBV4-1 and TRBJ2-5; 7 bases fit TRBD1. Trimming cost V 6 bases and J 2 bases; bases outside gene matches: 3. The CDR3 runs 13 residues. Germline assignment: CDR1 MGHRA and CDR2 YSYEKL. The CDR3 loop reads CASRGTAQETQYF. CDR3 coding DNA: TGCGCCAGCAGAGGGACAGCACAAGAGACCCAGTACTTC.

Ten or more counts support this clonotype. V gene TRBV3-1 combines with J gene TRBJ1-6; D is undetermined. Germline CDR1 and CDR2: LGHDT and YNNKEL (reference sequence). This CDR3 is 14 amino acids long. V was trimmed by 1 base and J by 10 bases, leaving 11 bases between them. DNA of the CDR3: TGTGCCAGCAGCCAAGTGGGGAGGAACTCACCCCTCCACTTT. This translates into CASSQVGRNSPLHF.

This clonotype appeared many times. This chain connects TRBV10-1 to TRBJ2-5, with a possible D match to TRBD2 (6 bases). Per the germline V gene, CDR1 is WNHNN and CDR2 is SYGVQD (reference sequence). Trimming took 7 bases from V and 6 from J, leaving 15 bases between them. The CDR3 sequence is 13 residues long. The CDR3 protein is CASIYTGVQTQYF. CDR3 nucleotides: TGCGCCAGCATATATACGGGAGTTCAGACCCAGTACTTC.

This clonotype was counted between two and nine times. The chain uses TRBV12-3 or TRBV12-4 and TRBJ1-1, with no clear D. V lost 9 bases, J lost 2 bases, and 13 bases lay in between. This CDR3 spans 13 amino acids. CDR3 in amino acids: CASRLSENTEAFF. The CDR3 DNA reads TGTGCCAGTCGCCTTTCTGAAAACACTGAAGCTTTCTTT.

At least ten counts were recorded for this clonotype. The chain couples TRBV24-1 to TRBJ2-7; D perhaps matches TRBD1 (7 bases). This CDR3 has 16 residues. CDR1 and CDR2 from the germline V gene are KGHDR and SFDVKD. Trimming left V 4 bases short and J 2 bases short, with 17 bases between. DNA for the CDR3: TGTGCCACCAGTGACGGCGGGACAGCGCGACCCTACGAGCAGTACTTC. This encodes CATSDGGTARPYEQYF.

The CDR3 nucleotides read TGTGCCAGCAGTTCGGACATCTTAGGGGCATACGAGCAGTACTTC. Protein product: CASSSDILGAYEQYF. The gene calls are TRBV27 and TRBJ2-7, with D possibly being TRBD1 (5 bases). Trimming stripped 4 bases from V and 4 bases from J, with 17 bases between. The CDR3 sequence is 15 residues long. Germline lookup yields CDR1 MNHEY and CDR2 SMNVEV (reference sequence).

This clonotype was detected only a few times. The genes are TRBV28 and TRBJ1-6, with TRBD1 identical over 7 bases. CDR3 length: 15 residues. J gave up 4 bases and V 11 bases, and 11 bases lay outside the gene matches. Germline-derived CDR1 and CDR2 are MDHEN and SYDVKM. CDR3 DNA sequence: TGTGCCGTACGACCGAGGACAGGTTATAATTCACCCCTCCACTTT. Translating gives CAVRPRTGYNSPLHF.